The 10 T cell receptor beta chains in this list originate from one sample, sequenced in a study of OX40 agonist ivuxolimab in advanced cancers. Clones were read by immunoSEQ multiplex PCR, and TCRdb kept only the in-frame ones, dropping some. Here the sample spans about 73,000 clones, 85% to 90% being singletons. Sequencing was performed on CD4+ or CD8+ T cells sorted from blood, taken in a trial of the OX40 agonist ivuxolimab. The receptors derive from an adult with an advanced solid tumor such as melanoma, head and neck, liver or kidney cancer.

This clone was found once. This sequence joins TRBV28 and TRBJ2-4; the D gene could be TRBD1 or TRBD2 (5 bases each). V dropped 2 bases and J dropped 9 bases, with 17 bases sitting between them. The CDR3 runs to 15 residues. Germline-derived CDR1 and CDR2 are MDHEN and SYDVKM. This CDR3 is CASSLGGSRGAIQYF. In nucleotides, the CDR3 is TGTGCCAGCAGTTTAGGGGGTTCCCGGGGAGCCATTCAGTACTTC.

The J gene is TRBJ1-5, the V gene TRBV5-8; 7 bases agree with TRBD1. Looked up from germline, CDR1 is SGHTS and CDR2 is YDEGEE. This CDR3 is built from 15 residues. Losses at the gene ends were 0 bases for V and 3 bases for J; bases not matched to a gene: 3. CDR3 in amino acids: CASSLGQGVNQPQHF. Here the CDR3 DNA reads TGTGCCAGCAGCTTGGGCCAGGGGGTCAATCAGCCCCAGCATTTT.

The chain is built from TRBV5-1 and TRBJ2-3; D may be TRBD1 or TRBD2 (5 bases each). The V gene lost 2 bases and the J gene lost 4 bases, with 17 bases spanning the gap. CDR3 size: 16 residues. Germline assignment: CDR1 SGHRS and CDR2 YFSETQ. CDR3 coding DNA: TGCGCCAGCAGCTTCGAACCCCAGGGACGTTCAGATACGCAGTATTTT. Residues: CASSFEPQGRSDTQYF. Using reference TRBV5-1 and TRBJ2-3 for the parts outside the CDR3, the full variable domain is KAGVTQTPRYLIKTRGQQVTLSCSPISGHRSVSWYQQTPGQGLQFLFEYFSETQRNKGNFPGRFSGRQFSNSRSEMNVSTLELGDSALYLCASSFEPQGRSDTQYFGPGTRLTVL.

The V and J genes are TRBV7-8 and TRBJ2-5, with D perhaps matching TRBD1 (5 bases). CDR1 and CDR2 (germline): SGHVS, FQNEAQ. The V end was cut by 5 bases, the J end by 1 base, with 17 bases between. This CDR3 region has 16 residues. Here the CDR3 DNA reads TGTGCCAGCAGCCAGGGTAGCAGAAATGCCCAAGAGACCCAGTACTTC. It specifies CASSQGSRNAQETQYF.

This chain links TRBV9 with TRBJ2-2; tentative D call: TRBD2 (6 bases). V was clipped by 0 bases and J by 7 bases, with 7 bases between them. The CDR3 is 13 residues long. The germline V gene has CDR1 SGDLS and CDR2 YYNGEE. In DNA, the CDR3 is TGTGCCAGCAGCGTAGTGGAGGGCGGGGAGCTGTTTTTT. It specifies CASSVVEGGELFF.

The V gene is TRBV19, the J gene TRBJ2-7, with D maybe TRBD1 (5 bases). CDR3 length: 15 residues. V dropped 8 bases and J dropped 2 bases, with 19 bases sitting between them. Germline values: CDR1 LNHDA, CDR2 SQIVND (reference sequence). This chain's CDR3 is CASAEGVAVPYEQYF. CDR3 sequence (DNA): TGTGCCAGTGCCGAAGGGGTGGCGGTTCCCTACGAGCAGTACTTC.

This clone was picked up a small number of times. The rearrangement joins TRBV6-6 to TRBJ1-1; a possible D gene is TRBD1 (5 bases). There are 13 residues in the CDR3. V lost 8 bases and J lost 0, with 10 bases in between. CDR1 is MNHNY and CDR2 is SVGAGI in the germline V gene (reference sequence). The CDR3 bases are TGTGCCAGCTGGGGGTCCATGAACACTGAAGCTTTCTTT. As protein: CASWGSMNTEAFF.

The chain links TRBV6-5 to TRBJ1-4, with D hard to call. The germline V gene has CDR1 MNHEY and CDR2 SVGAGI. CDR3 length equals 13 residues. V was trimmed by 5 bases and J by 3 bases, leaving 7 bases between them. In nucleotides, the CDR3 is TGTGCCAGCAGTCGGCTGGCTAATGAAAAACTGTTTTTT. Its protein product is CASSRLANEKLFF.

The chain links TRBV5-4 to TRBJ1-3; D is unresolved. This CDR3 has 14 residues. CDR1 SGHNT and CDR2 YYREEE come from the germline V gene (reference sequence). Trimming cost V 2 bases and J 3 bases, with 9 bases left between them. This CDR3 is CASSFSGVGNTIYF. Written as DNA, the CDR3 is TGTGCCAGCAGCTTCAGTGGGGTTGGAAACACCATATATTTT.

This chain links TRBV11-2 with TRBJ2-5, with D tentatively TRBD1 or TRBD2 (5 bases each). V lost 4 bases to trimming and J lost 5 bases, with 11 bases between them. Germline V gene sequence: CDR1 SGHAT, CDR2 FQNNGV. The CDR3 consists of 13 residues. The CDR3 DNA reads as TGTGCCAGCAGCTACTCGGGGCGGGAGACCCAGTACTTC. Its protein is CASSYSGRETQYF.